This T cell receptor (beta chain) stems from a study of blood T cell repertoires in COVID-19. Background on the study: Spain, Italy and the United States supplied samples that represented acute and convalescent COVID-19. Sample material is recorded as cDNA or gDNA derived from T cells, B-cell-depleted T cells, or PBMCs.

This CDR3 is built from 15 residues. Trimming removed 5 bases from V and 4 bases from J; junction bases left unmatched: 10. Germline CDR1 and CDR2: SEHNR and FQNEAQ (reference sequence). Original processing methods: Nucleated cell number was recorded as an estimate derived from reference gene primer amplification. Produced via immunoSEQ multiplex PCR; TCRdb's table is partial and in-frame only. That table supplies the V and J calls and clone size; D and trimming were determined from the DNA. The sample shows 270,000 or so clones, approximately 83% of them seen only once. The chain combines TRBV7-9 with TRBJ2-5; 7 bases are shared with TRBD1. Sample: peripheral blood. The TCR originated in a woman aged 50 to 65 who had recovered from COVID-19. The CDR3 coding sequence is TGTGCCAGCAGCATAACGACAGGGTGGGGAGAGACCCAGTACTTC. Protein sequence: CASSITTGWGETQYF. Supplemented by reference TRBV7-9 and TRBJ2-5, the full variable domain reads DTGVSQNPRHKITKRGQNVTFRCDPISEHNRLYWYRQTLGQGPEFLTYFQNEAQLEKSRLLSDRFSAERPKGSFSTLEIQRTEQGDSAMYLCASSITTGWGETQYFGPGTRLLVL.